The clone carrying this T cell receptor beta chain has more than one count but fewer than ten. This specimen comes from a study of T cells after yellow fever vaccination. This CDR3 has 15 residues. The V gene's germline CDR1 is DFQATT and CDR2 SNEGSKA (reference sequence). J lost 0 bases, V lost 3 bases, and 5 bases had no gene match. TCRdb itself ran the 5' RACE reads through MiXCR, one entry per CDR3 protein. The sample holds 400,000 to 450,000 distinct CDR3 sequences, approximately 18% seen once. The specimen was PBMCs, collected before the yellow fever booster vaccination. The chain joins TRBV20-1 to TRBJ1-5; 7 nucleotides agree with TRBD1. This clonotype was sampled from a man between 18 and 29 years old who received the YFV17D yellow fever vaccine. CDR3 residues: CSASPGGYSNQPQHF. Written as DNA, the CDR3 is TGCAGTGCTAGTCCAGGGGGATATAGCAATCAGCCCCAGCATTTT.